The entry below gives a single T cell receptor beta chain sequence along with its context. What it recognizes is unknown. This specimen belongs to a study of PD-L1 blockade in urothelial cancer. Overall study context: Each patient had 0 to 3 earlier chemotherapy regimens. Blood was subjected to analysis at 3 weeks (second dose) and 6 weeks following treatment start. Blood samples contained a median 141,255 T cells.

The germline gives CDR1 SGHVS, CDR2 FNYEAQ. V trimming: 1 base; J trimming: 2 bases; junction bases outside the gene matches: 10. The CDR3 totals 17 residues. Described time point: peripheral blood 6 weeks after treatment start. Study-wide points: Tumor-associated TCR clones expanded more in blood at 3 weeks in patients with durable benefit.

Sequencing was performed with immunoSEQ multiplex PCR; in TCRdb, only in-frame clones are kept and a portion is missing. The sample has some 110,000 clones, 85% to 95% seen once. Here the sequenced sample was PBMCs, taken around atezolizumab (anti-PD-L1) treatment. The TCR was taken from a man aged 60-69 years with urothelial cancer. The J gene is TRBJ2-5, the V gene TRBV7-6, with 7 bases matching TRBD1. The CDR3 reads CASSLVGTAMRQETQYF. CDR3 in DNA: TGTGCCAGCAGCTTAGTGGGGACAGCGATGAGGCAAGAGACCCAGTACTTC.